What follows is one T cell receptor beta chain and its context. The sample belongs to a study of cytomegalovirus exposure and HLA in healthy donors. CDR1 and CDR2 (germline): LGHNA, YNFKEQ. Trimming cost V 0 bases and J 2 bases; bases outside gene matches: 5. The CDR3 loop spans 16 amino acids. Sequenced by immunoSEQ multiplex PCR; TCRdb stores in-frame clones only, minus some. The sample includes 350,000 or so clones, around 86% of them seen just once. Input material: PBMCs. This chain uses TRBV4-2 with TRBJ2-3; 7 nucleotides line up with TRBD2. The sequence came from a woman between 18 and 29 years old in good health and CMV-seronegative. CDR3 loop: CASSQEPRGVTDTQYF. Written as DNA, the CDR3 is TGTGCCAGCAGCCAAGAGCCCCGGGGGGTCACAGATACGCAGTATTTT.